Following are 22 T cell receptor beta chains from one sample sequenced in a study of T cells in Graves' hyperthyroidism and ophthalmopathy (dated by TCRdb to about 2019). The library came from multiplex PCR. The run used an Illumina HiSeq 2000. The TCR beta CDR3 regions were amplified from RNA transcripts. A first-round RT-PCR of the TCR CDR3 used the HTBI primer set with the Qiagen OneStep RT-PCR kit. TCRdb's own reprocessing of the public reads used fastp at Q25 and MiXCR and kept productive beta chains. Each CDR3 protein gets just one entry, which takes the most common genes and DNA from the rows behind it. Present in this sample are about 720,000 distinct CDR3 sequences, around 20% of which were seen just once. The ten largest clones take up around 17% of the sample. Specimen: blood. Every receptor here comes from a woman between 50 and 59 years old with Graves' hyperthyroidism that later progressed to Graves' ophthalmopathy.

This clonotype was counted only a few times. The CDR3 is CASSNGLGEQFF. CDR3 DNA sequence: TGTGCCAGCAGTAACGGGTTGGGAGAGCAGTTCTTC. The chain employs TRBV12-3 or TRBV12-4 and TRBJ2-1; D is undetermined. The CDR3 loop spans 12 amino acids. The germline V and J ends were trimmed by 5 bases and 10 bases, with 12 bases remaining between them.

Ten or more counts support this clonotype. The V gene is TRBV3-1, the J gene TRBJ2-2; 11 bases match TRBD1. Germline CDR1 and CDR2: LGHDT and YNNKEL (reference sequence). V was pared by 2 bases and J by 5 bases, with 4 bases of the junction left unmatched. The CDR3 spans 16 residues. The CDR3 sequence: CASSQHGTGGTGELFF. CDR3 DNA: TGTGCCAGCAGCCAACACGGGACAGGGGGAACCGGGGAGCTGTTTTTT.

This rearrangement joins TRBV12-3 or TRBV12-4 to TRBJ2-1; 7 bases are shared with TRBD2. Trimming removed 6 bases from V and 1 base from J; junction bases left unmatched: 6. The CDR3 covers 15 residues. The DNA of the CDR3 is TGTGCCAGCAGAATCAGACTAGCTTCCTACAATGAGCAGTTCTTC. It yields the protein CASRIRLASYNEQFF.

The chain has TRBV20-1 and TRBJ2-5; tentative D call: TRBD2 (5 bases). The CDR3 is 14 residues long. The ends were cut back, 3 bases at V and 5 bases at J, with 16 bases in the middle. CDR1 and CDR2 from the germline V gene are DFQATT and SNEGSKA (reference sequence). CDR3 coding DNA: TGCAGTGCTAGGGGGAGCTGGGCCAGGGAGACCCAGTACTTC. Its translation is CSARGSWARETQYF.

The V call is TRBV19, the J call TRBJ1-1; D unclear. The CDR3 is 12 amino acids. The germline V gene encodes CDR1 LNHDA and CDR2 SQIVND (reference sequence). The V gene lost 3 bases and the J gene lost 10 bases, with 12 bases spanning the gap. The CDR3 sequence: CASSMNNLGAFF. In DNA form, the CDR3 reads TGTGCCAGTAGTATGAATAATTTAGGAGCTTTCTTT.

The sample holds a few counts of this clonotype. The V call is TRBV7-3, the J call TRBJ2-1; 7 positions match TRBD2. This CDR3 is built from 18 residues. V shed 4 bases and J 7 bases; nucleotides not matched to a gene: 19. Germline V gene sequence: CDR1 SGHTA, CDR2 FQGTGA. The CDR3 DNA follows: TGTGCCAGCAGCTCCCACGTCGGGGGGATCAATACTCGGAATGAGCAGTTCTTC. Amino acid sequence: CASSSHVGGINTRNEQFF.

V gene TRBV5-1 combines with J gene TRBJ1-6, with 9 bases lining up with TRBD1. The V segment lost 7 bases and the J segment 7 bases; nucleotides outside the gene matches: 9. This CDR3 region has 15 residues. From germline, CDR1 is SGHRS and CDR2 YFSETQ. CDR3 bases: TGCGCCAGCCGTACCCGGACAGGGGACAATTCACCCCTCCACTTT. It encodes CASRTRTGDNSPLHF.

This clonotype was counted at least ten times. J is TRBJ2-1 and V is TRBV11-1; 7 bases match TRBD1. The CDR3 is 15 amino acids. The junction had 4 bases not matched to a gene; V was cut back by 5 bases and J by 0 bases. Germline CDR1 and CDR2: SGHAT and FQDESV (reference sequence). The CDR3 region is CASSDRVSSYNEQFF. CDR3 nucleotides: TGTGCCAGCAGCGACAGGGTTAGCTCCTACAATGAGCAGTTCTTC. Full variable domain (remainder filled in from reference TRBV11-1 and TRBJ2-1): EAEVAQSPRYKITEKSQAVAFWCDPISGHATLYWYRQILGQGPELLVQFQDESVVDDSQLPKDRFSAERLKGVDSTLKIQPAELGDSAMYLCASSDRVSSYNEQFFGPGTRLTVL.

This clonotype showed up many times. CDR3 sequence reads: CASSLAGAGQPQHF. The CDR3 nucleotides read TGCGCCAGCAGCTTGGCAGGGGCCGGTCAGCCCCAGCATTTT. The chain joins TRBV5-1 to TRBJ1-5; TRBD1 might be the D (6 bases). CDR3 length: 14 residues. V lost 0 bases and J lost 6, with 10 bases in between. Looked up from germline, CDR1 is SGHRS and CDR2 is YFSETQ.

The rearrangement links TRBV11-2 to TRBJ1-5, with D perhaps TRBD1 (5 bases). Germline assignment: CDR1 SGHAT and CDR2 FQNNGV. The CDR3 spans 16 residues. V was pared by 0 bases and J by 7 bases, with 16 bases between. CDR3 region: CASSLEGGGIVQPQHF. As DNA, the CDR3 is TGTGCCAGCAGCTTAGAGGGGGGGGGGATCGTACAGCCCCAGCATTTT. Full variable domain (rest looked up from reference TRBV11-2 and TRBJ1-5): EAGVAQSPRYKIIEKRQSVAFWCNPISGHATLYWYQQILGQGPKLLIQFQNNGVVDDSQLPKDRFSAERLKGVDSTLKIQPAKLEDSAVYLCASSLEGGGIVQPQHFGDGTRLSIL.

This clonotype has only a few counts. The chain links TRBV9 to TRBJ2-2, with 8 bases identical to TRBD2. With V trimmed by 4 bases and J by 4 bases, 9 bases remained unmatched. Germline V gene lookup returns CDR1 SGDLS and CDR2 YYNGEE. The CDR3 extends over 16 amino acids. CDR3 protein: CASSPSWGTSTGELFF. CDR3 in DNA: TGTGCCAGCAGCCCCTCTTGGGGGACTAGCACCGGGGAGCTGTTTTTT.

V and J are TRBV5-1 and TRBJ2-6; 9 bases are shared with TRBD2. Germline V gene lookup returns CDR1 SGHRS and CDR2 YFSETQ. This CDR3 is built from 19 residues. Trimming took 2 bases from V and 0 from J; bases not matched to a gene: 9. CDR3 sequence: CASSFRIASGISGANVLTF. The CDR3, as DNA: TGCGCCAGCAGCTTTAGGATCGCTAGCGGGATCTCTGGGGCCAACGTCCTGACTTTC.

The table lists this clonotype with a few counts. The chain carries TRBV15 and TRBJ1-5, with TRBD1 matching over 9 bases. Germline CDR1 reads LNHNV; CDR2 reads YYDKDF (reference sequence). J was trimmed by 3 bases and V by 0 bases; bases with no gene match: 6. The CDR3 is 17 residues long. This chain's CDR3 is CATSRDRQGVSNQPQHF. The CDR3 DNA sequence: TGTGCCACCAGCAGAGATCGACAGGGGGTATCCAATCAGCCCCAGCATTTT.

In its sample, this clonotype was seen a few times. This chain uses TRBV19 with TRBJ1-2; tentatively, D is TRBD1 (5 bases). Trimming cost V 3 bases and J 2 bases, with 10 bases left between them. The CDR3 consists of 14 residues. Looked up from germline, CDR1 is LNHDA and CDR2 is SQIVND (reference sequence). CDR3 protein: CASSMQGENYGYTF. DNA of the CDR3: TGTGCCAGTAGTATGCAGGGAGAGAACTATGGCTACACCTTC.

CDR3: CASNFGGGGTEAFF. The CDR3 coding sequence is TGTGCCAGCAATTTCGGCGGTGGGGGAACTGAAGCTTTCTTT. The chain employs TRBV6-5 and TRBJ1-1; a weak D match, TRBD1 (5 bases). V shed 7 bases and J shed 5 bases, with 17 bases lying between them. Germline-derived CDR1 and CDR2 are MNHEY and SVGAGI. The CDR3 covers 14 residues.

The chain links TRBV7-9 to TRBJ1-4, with D possibly being TRBD1 (6 bases). Per the germline V gene, CDR1 is SEHNR and CDR2 is FQNEAQ (reference sequence). Trimming pared 10 bases from V and 4 bases from J, leaving 13 bases between. The CDR3 runs 13 residues. CDR3 protein: CATTGTSNEKLFF. CDR3 coding DNA: TGTGCCACAACCGGGACAAGTAATGAAAAACTGTTTTTT.

The chain employs TRBV12-3 or TRBV12-4 and TRBJ1-2; 9 bases are shared with TRBD1. The CDR3 runs to 13 residues. The V gene end was trimmed by 5 bases and the J gene end by 6 bases; junction bases not matched to a gene: 4. CDR3 DNA sequence: TGTGCCAGCAGTCGACAGGGGGGGGATGGCTACACCTTC. It encodes CASSRQGGDGYTF.

Of note for this clonotype: The junction does not match germline at one end; this may be a read error. This chain connects TRBV9 to TRBJ1-1; D gene unclear. CDR3 size: 12 residues. Germline V lookup: CDR1 SGDLS, CDR2 YYNGEE. CDR3 sequence reads: CASSLLNGPAFF. The DNA for the CDR3 is TGCGCCAGCAGCCTCCTGAACGGGCCTGCTTTCTTT.

This clonotype showed up just a few times. The rearrangement uses TRBV19 and TRBJ1-2; weak D call: TRBD1 (6 bases). V lost 2 bases, J lost 4 bases, and 23 bases lay in between. CDR1 is LNHDA, CDR2 SQIVND, per germline (reference sequence). CDR3 length: 18 residues. In DNA form, the CDR3 reads TGTGCCAGTAGTATACCCCCGGACAGAAAGGAACCCCTCTATGGCTACACCTTC. It translates to CASSIPPDRKEPLYGYTF. Full variable domain (outside the CDR3, taken from reference TRBV19 and TRBJ1-2): DGGITQSPKYLFRKEGQNVTLSCEQNLNHDAMYWYRQDPGQGLRLIYYSQIVNDFQKGDIAEGYSVSREKKESFPLTVTSAQKNPTAFYLCASSIPPDRKEPLYGYTFGSGTRLTVV.

This clonotype was detected ten times or more. This chain joins TRBV2 and TRBJ1-2; a weak D match, TRBD1 (6 bases). In germline, CDR1 is SNHLY, CDR2 FYNNEI. The V gene lost 6 bases and the J gene lost 4 bases, with 9 bases spanning the gap. CDR3 length equals 12 residues. This CDR3 is CASRDSRYGYTF. The CDR3 region has the DNA TGTGCCAGCAGGGACAGTCGCTATGGCTACACCTTC.

The sample holds a few counts of this clonotype. The chain employs TRBV19 and TRBJ2-2, with no clear D. With 6 bases removed from V and 3 bases from J, the gap between germline ends came to 11 bases. The CDR3 spans 14 residues. Looked up from germline, CDR1 is LNHDA and CDR2 is SQIVND (reference sequence). The CDR3 DNA reads as TGTGCCAGTAGCCACCAAACGGACACCGGGGAGCTGTTTTTT. It translates to CASSHQTDTGELFF.

This clonotype was picked up a small number of times. This chain links TRBV5-5 with TRBJ1-2, with 7 bases fitting TRBD1. This CDR3 comprises 15 residues. The J segment lost 5 bases and the V segment lost 5 bases, leaving 12 bases of the junction unmatched. CDR1 and CDR2 (germline): SGHKS, YYEKEE (reference sequence). The CDR3 loop reads CASSTLGQDVYGYTF. In DNA form, the CDR3 reads TGTGCCAGCAGTACGCTAGGACAGGATGTTTATGGCTACACCTTC.